This is a list of T cell receptor beta chains from one sample in a study of blood T cell repertoires in COVID-19. Data came from immunoSEQ multiplex PCR; TCRdb stores just in-frame clones and leaves some out. The table has 280,000 or so clones, 65% to 90% seen once; the top ten hold about an eighth. Sequencing was performed on peripheral blood. The receptor set was obtained from a human donor in a cohort sampled during active COVID-19. Each CDR3 is given with its conserved first and last residue. D genes are given only for firm matches.

j_call	v_call	d_call	cdr3_aa
TRBJ1-1	TRBV29-1	.	CSVGKLSSGDTEAFF
TRBJ2-1	TRBV10-3	TRBD2	CAISESTSALGGNEQFF
TRBJ2-1	TRBV24-1	TRBD2	CARGSGGSSYNEQFF
TRBJ2-7	TRBV6-2/TRBV6-3	.	CASSPSLVEQYF
TRBJ1-2	TRBV28	.	CASIGREPLYGYTF
TRBJ2-7	TRBV20-1	TRBD1	CSAPDREGQYF
TRBJ1-5	TRBV6-5	.	CASSRTVGPNQPQHF
TRBJ2-5	TRBV3-1/TRBV3-2	.	CASSPQRDQETQYF
TRBJ2-3	TRBV19	.	CASSPEGLGTDTQYF
TRBJ2-7	TRBV7-8	TRBD2	CASSLREGLYEQYF
TRBJ2-2	TRBV19	TRBD1	CASSIRQGAWTGELFF
TRBJ1-2	TRBV5-1	.	CASSLAPGNYGYTF
TRBJ1-2	TRBV19	.	CASSKDQGVYGYTF
TRBJ2-6	TRBV24-1	.	CATSPQVGANVLTF
TRBJ1-1	TRBV7-9	.	CASSLPDRNTEAFF
TRBJ2-7	TRBV4-3	TRBD1	CASSQEGTGYEQYF
TRBJ2-7	TRBV7-3	.	CASSLIRAGQHEQYF
TRBJ1-3	TRBV5-1	.	CASSPPTGAGNTIYF
TRBJ1-2	TRBV3-1/TRBV3-2	TRBD1	CASSQDGTGNYGYTF
TRBJ1-1	TRBV28	TRBD1	CASSPRTGRNTEAFF
TRBJ2-5	TRBV6-5	TRBD2	CASSRGLAGQETQYF
TRBJ2-3	TRBV2	.	CASSARVGTDTQYF
TRBJ2-1	TRBV3-1/TRBV3-2	.	CASSQGTGSSYNEQFF
TRBJ1-2	TRBV6-5	.	CASRPVRDYGYTF
TRBJ1-2	TRBV19	.	CASTSNDGGYYGYTF
TRBJ2-2	TRBV12-5	.	CASGLVTGSTGELFF
TRBJ2-2	TRBV27	.	CASSLGATSTGELFF
TRBJ1-2	TRBV19	TRBD1	CASTSRQGLPYGYTF
TRBJ2-5	TRBV18	.	CASSAGETQYF
TRBJ2-2	TRBV9	.	CASSTAAGELFF
TRBJ2-7	TRBV5-1	TRBD2	CASSSYSGGSYEQYF
TRBJ2-1	TRBV5-4	TRBD2	CASSLRLAGGDEQFF
TRBJ1-2	TRBV6-2/TRBV6-3	TRBD1	CASSPGTGIGYTF
TRBJ1-5	TRBV5-1	.	CASSLYSNQPQHF
TRBJ1-2	TRBV14	.	CASSQRILDRGYTF
TRBJ2-7	TRBV15	.	CATSRGKTRNLEQYF
TRBJ2-7	TRBV6-5	TRBD2	CASSRGREGTQQYF
TRBJ2-7	TRBV19	TRBD2	CASRTSGTSYEQYF
TRBJ1-6	TRBV3-1/TRBV3-2	.	CASSSVWNSPLHF
TRBJ2-2	TRBV21-1	.	CASGDTGELFF
TRBJ1-4	TRBV20-1	.	CSASRQGGNEKLFF
TRBJ2-2	TRBV6-5	TRBD2	CASSYSGLAGGELFF